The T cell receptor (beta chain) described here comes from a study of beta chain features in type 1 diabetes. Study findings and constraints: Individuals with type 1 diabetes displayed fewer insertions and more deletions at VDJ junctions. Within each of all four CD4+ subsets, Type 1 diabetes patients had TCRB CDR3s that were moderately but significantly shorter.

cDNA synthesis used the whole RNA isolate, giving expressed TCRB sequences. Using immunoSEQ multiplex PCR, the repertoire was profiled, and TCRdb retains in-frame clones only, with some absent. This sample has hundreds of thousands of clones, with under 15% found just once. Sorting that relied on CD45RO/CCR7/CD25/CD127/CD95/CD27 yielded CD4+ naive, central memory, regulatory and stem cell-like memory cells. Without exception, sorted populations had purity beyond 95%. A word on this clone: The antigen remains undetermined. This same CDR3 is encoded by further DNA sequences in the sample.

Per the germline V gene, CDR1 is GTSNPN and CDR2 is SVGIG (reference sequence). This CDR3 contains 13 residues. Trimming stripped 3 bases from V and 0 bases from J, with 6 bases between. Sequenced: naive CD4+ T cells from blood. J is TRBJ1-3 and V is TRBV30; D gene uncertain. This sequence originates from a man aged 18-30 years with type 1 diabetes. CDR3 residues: CAWSGSSGNTIYF. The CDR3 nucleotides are TGTGCCTGGAGCGGGTCCTCTGGAAACACCATATATTTT.